A single sample gave rise to the 13 T cell receptor beta chains below, sequenced in a study of cytomegalovirus exposure and HLA in healthy donors. TCRdb's copy holds only in-frame clones and misses some; the assay was immunoSEQ multiplex PCR. Here the sample spans roughly 180,000 clones, approximately 84% being singletons. Material for sequencing was PBMCs. The receptor set was obtained from a man younger than 30 in good health and CMV-seropositive.

This clone was recorded once. This rearrangement joins TRBV27 to TRBJ2-7; 7 nucleotides align to TRBD2. Germline V gene lookup returns CDR1 MNHEY and CDR2 SMNVEV (reference sequence). There are 16 residues in the CDR3. The trim removed 4 bases at V and 4 bases at J, leaving 13 bases unmatched. The CDR3 coding sequence is TGTGCCAGCAGTTCCGGCGGGGGTATGTGGGGTTACGAGCAGTACTTC. Translating gives CASSSGGGMWGYEQYF.

The gene calls are TRBV27 and TRBJ1-2; 9 nucleotides line up with TRBD1. Germline values: CDR1 MNHEY, CDR2 SMNVEV (reference sequence). CDR3 length: 15 amino acids. V shed 0 bases, J shed 7 bases, and the junction held 6 bases outside the gene matches. CDR3 loop: CASSLSGTGFAGYTF. The CDR3 DNA follows: TGTGCCAGCAGTTTATCCGGGACAGGGTTTGCTGGCTACACCTTC.

The chain is built from TRBV7-9 and TRBJ2-4; 10 nucleotides align to TRBD1. Germline CDR1 reads SEHNR; CDR2 reads FQNEAQ (reference sequence). V shed 5 bases, J shed 0 bases, and the junction held 7 bases outside the gene matches. The CDR3 is 17 amino acids. CDR3 coding DNA: TGTGCCAGCAGCCCGGGACAGGGGCCGATAGCCAAAAACATTCAGTACTTC. This gives the protein CASSPGQGPIAKNIQYF. Looking up the rest from reference TRBV7-9 and TRBJ2-4 gives the full variable domain: DTGVSQNPRHKITKRGQNVTFRCDPISEHNRLYWYRQTLGQGPEFLTYFQNEAQLEKSRLLSDRFSAERPKGSFSTLEIQRTEQGDSAMYLCASSPGQGPIAKNIQYFGAGTRLSVL.

On this clone: Other DNA variants within this sample encode the same CDR3. CDR3 bases: TGTGCCAGCAGTGAAGTAAGGGGCTACGAGCAGTACTTC. Protein sequence: CASSEVRGYEQYF. The chain couples TRBV6-1 to TRBJ2-7; D possibly corresponds to TRBD1 (5 bases). The germline V gene encodes CDR1 MNHNS and CDR2 SASEGT. The CDR3 consists of 13 residues. V lost 1 base to trimming and J lost 3 bases, with 7 bases between them.

This sequence joins TRBV5-6 and TRBJ2-3; D possibly corresponds to TRBD1 (6 bases). The CDR3 runs 15 residues. The V end lost 4 bases, the J end lost 1 base, and 13 bases lay between the germline ends. Germline CDR1 SGHDT, CDR2 YYEEEE. The chain's CDR3 is CASSVRRTGTDTQYF. The DNA for the CDR3 is TGTGCCAGCAGCGTCCGCCGGACAGGCACAGATACGCAGTATTTT.

This chain uses TRBV29-1 with TRBJ1-1; TRBD1 matches at 8 bases. The CDR3 is 14 amino acids. With 6 bases clipped from V and 2 bases from J, the junction kept 8 bases outside the gene matches. Germline assignment: CDR1 SQVTM and CDR2 ANQGSEA. The DNA for the CDR3 is TGCAGCGTAGTAGGAGACAGGGGTAACACTGAAGCTTTCTTT. This gives the protein CSVVGDRGNTEAFF.

This clone was seen more than once but under ten times. The rearrangement joins TRBV5-1 to TRBJ2-1; 8 positions match TRBD1. The CDR3 runs to 17 residues. With V trimmed by 0 bases and J by 7 bases, 12 bases remained unmatched. The germline gives CDR1 SGHRS, CDR2 YFSETQ. The CDR3 is CASSLGRGQGKANEQFF. DNA for the CDR3: TGCGCCAGCAGCTTGGGACGAGGACAGGGAAAGGCAAATGAGCAGTTCTTC.

The V gene is TRBV7-3, the J gene TRBJ2-1, with 10 bases that match TRBD2. This CDR3 is built from 14 residues. The germline V gene encodes CDR1 SGHTA and CDR2 FQGTGA. V lost 5 bases, J lost 7 bases, and 5 bases stayed unmatched. The CDR3 here is CASSPSGRGNEQFF. The DNA of the CDR3 is TGTGCCAGCAGCCCTAGCGGGAGAGGTAATGAGCAGTTCTTC.

The V call is TRBV6-5, the J call TRBJ1-1, with D perhaps matching TRBD1 (5 bases). There are 15 residues in the CDR3. Germline V gives CDR1 MNHEY, CDR2 SVGAGI. V was shortened by 5 bases and J by 7 bases, with 20 bases between the two germline ends. CDR3 sequence reads: CASSQLQGIGVEAFF. CDR3 DNA sequence: TGTGCCAGCAGTCAGCTCCAGGGAATTGGGGTTGAAGCTTTCTTT.

This clone was seen once. The J gene is TRBJ2-1, the V gene TRBV6-5, with D possibly TRBD2 on 6 matching bases. This CDR3 spans 13 amino acids. The V and J ends lost 6 bases and 3 bases respectively, with 9 bases between them. Germline V gene lookup returns CDR1 MNHEY and CDR2 SVGAGI. CDR3 in amino acids: CASSPTSYNEQFF. The CDR3 bases are TGTGCCAGCAGCCCGACTAGCTACAATGAGCAGTTCTTC.

The chain recombines TRBV29-1 with TRBJ2-1, with 10 positions matching TRBD2. CDR1 is SQVTM and CDR2 is ANQGSEA in the germline V gene. Unmatched junction bases numbered 7, after V lost 4 bases and J lost 4 bases. The CDR3 runs 15 residues. The CDR3 DNA reads TGCAGCGTTGGGAAGCGGGAGGGGAAATACAATGAGCAGTTCTTC. This codes for CSVGKREGKYNEQFF.

The CDR3 region is CASSHAGGGNTIYF. The CDR3, as DNA: TGTGCCAGCAGCCACGCAGGGGGTGGAAACACCATATATTTT. V usage is TRBV14 and J usage is TRBJ1-3, with TRBD1 identical over 7 bases. Germline-derived CDR1 and CDR2 are SGHDN and FVKESK. The CDR3 covers 14 residues. With V trimmed by 3 bases and J by 3 bases, 2 bases remained unmatched.

This chain uses TRBV5-6 with TRBJ2-1, with D hard to call. Trimming removed 4 bases from V and 2 bases from J, with 7 bases in between. Germline V gene lookup returns CDR1 SGHDT and CDR2 YYEEEE. The length of the CDR3 is 13 residues. The CDR3 DNA is TGTGCCAGCAGCCTCCCGGCCTACAATGAGCAGTTCTTC. Residues: CASSLPAYNEQFF.